Listed below are T cell receptor beta chains from one sample, sequenced in a study of blood T cell repertoires in COVID-19. Assay used: immunoSEQ multiplex PCR; TCRdb lists only in-frame clones, some missing. The sample holds roughly 40,000 clones; about 85% are singletons and the top ten take around a fifth. Material for sequencing was peripheral blood. These receptors came from a man aged 50 to 59 in a cohort sampled during active COVID-19. Both conserved end residues are part of each CDR3. The D gene is left open where the match is weak. Some rows have no size entry. The others give once, few or many, or a class for an expanded clone.

CASSLLAGGSQNEQFF	TGCGCCAGCAGTCTCCTAGCGGGAGGGTCCCAGAATGAGCAGTTCTTC	TRBD2	TRBJ2-1	-	TRBV10-1
CATSRARVSREKLFF	TGTGCCACCAGCAGAGCCAGGGTTTCAAGGGAAAAACTGTTTTTT	-	TRBJ1-4	-	TRBV15
CASSADYFGELFF	TGTGCCAGCAGCGCGGACTACTTCGGGGAGCTGTTTTTT	-	TRBJ2-2	-	TRBV7-3
CASSIEGTGASEQYF	TGTGCCAGTAGTATAGAAGGGACAGGGGCCTCTGAGCAGTACTTC	TRBD1	TRBJ2-7	-	TRBV19
CASSPPNRRREKLFF	TGTGCCAGCTCACCACCAAACAGGCGGCGGGAAAAACTGTTTTTT	-	TRBJ1-4	-	TRBV18
CASSLSGNEQFF	TGTGCCAGCAGCCTAAGCGGTAATGAGCAGTTCTTC	-	TRBJ2-1	-	TRBV7-3
CAISVGTEAFF	TGTGCCATCAGCGTCGGCACTGAAGCTTTCTTT	-	TRBJ1-1	-	TRBV10-3
CASSSRSERTYEQYF	TGTGCCAGCAGCTCCCGTTCCGAGCGGACCTACGAGCAGTACTTC	-	TRBJ2-7	-	TRBV7-8
CASSVVNTGELFF	TGCGCCAGCAGTGTCGTGAACACCGGGGAGCTGTTTTTT	-	TRBJ2-2	many	TRBV10-1
CASSRRDWGGEQYF	TGTGCCAGTAGCCGTCGGGACTGGGGCGGCGAGCAGTACTTC	-	TRBJ2-7	-	TRBV19
CSVSSRGSDYNEQFF	TGCAGCGTCTCCAGTAGGGGGTCGGACTACAATGAGCAGTTCTTC	-	TRBJ2-1	-	TRBV29-1
CASSLGQGSSYEQYF	TGTGCCAGCAGCTTGGGACAGGGGAGCTCCTACGAGCAGTACTTC	TRBD1	TRBJ2-7	few	TRBV6-5
CASSPHQENTEAFF	TGTGCCAGCAGCCCACACCAGGAGAACACTGAAGCTTTCTTT	-	TRBJ1-1	-	TRBV28
CASSWQGDNSPLHF	TGTGCCAGCAGTTGGCAGGGGGATAATTCACCCCTCCACTTT	TRBD1	TRBJ1-6	once	TRBV27
CASSPTEVQGYYGYTF	TGTGCCAGCAGCCCGACCGAAGTACAGGGCTACTATGGCTACACCTTC	-	TRBJ1-2	-	TRBV27
CASSLLGGDEQFF	TGTGCCAGCAGTTTATTAGGGGGGGATGAGCAGTTCTTC	-	TRBJ2-1	once	TRBV27
CASSLGPPGTSGYEQYF	TGCGCCAGCAGCTTGGGTCCCCCCGGGACTAGCGGCTACGAGCAGTACTTC	TRBD2	TRBJ2-7	-	TRBV5-1